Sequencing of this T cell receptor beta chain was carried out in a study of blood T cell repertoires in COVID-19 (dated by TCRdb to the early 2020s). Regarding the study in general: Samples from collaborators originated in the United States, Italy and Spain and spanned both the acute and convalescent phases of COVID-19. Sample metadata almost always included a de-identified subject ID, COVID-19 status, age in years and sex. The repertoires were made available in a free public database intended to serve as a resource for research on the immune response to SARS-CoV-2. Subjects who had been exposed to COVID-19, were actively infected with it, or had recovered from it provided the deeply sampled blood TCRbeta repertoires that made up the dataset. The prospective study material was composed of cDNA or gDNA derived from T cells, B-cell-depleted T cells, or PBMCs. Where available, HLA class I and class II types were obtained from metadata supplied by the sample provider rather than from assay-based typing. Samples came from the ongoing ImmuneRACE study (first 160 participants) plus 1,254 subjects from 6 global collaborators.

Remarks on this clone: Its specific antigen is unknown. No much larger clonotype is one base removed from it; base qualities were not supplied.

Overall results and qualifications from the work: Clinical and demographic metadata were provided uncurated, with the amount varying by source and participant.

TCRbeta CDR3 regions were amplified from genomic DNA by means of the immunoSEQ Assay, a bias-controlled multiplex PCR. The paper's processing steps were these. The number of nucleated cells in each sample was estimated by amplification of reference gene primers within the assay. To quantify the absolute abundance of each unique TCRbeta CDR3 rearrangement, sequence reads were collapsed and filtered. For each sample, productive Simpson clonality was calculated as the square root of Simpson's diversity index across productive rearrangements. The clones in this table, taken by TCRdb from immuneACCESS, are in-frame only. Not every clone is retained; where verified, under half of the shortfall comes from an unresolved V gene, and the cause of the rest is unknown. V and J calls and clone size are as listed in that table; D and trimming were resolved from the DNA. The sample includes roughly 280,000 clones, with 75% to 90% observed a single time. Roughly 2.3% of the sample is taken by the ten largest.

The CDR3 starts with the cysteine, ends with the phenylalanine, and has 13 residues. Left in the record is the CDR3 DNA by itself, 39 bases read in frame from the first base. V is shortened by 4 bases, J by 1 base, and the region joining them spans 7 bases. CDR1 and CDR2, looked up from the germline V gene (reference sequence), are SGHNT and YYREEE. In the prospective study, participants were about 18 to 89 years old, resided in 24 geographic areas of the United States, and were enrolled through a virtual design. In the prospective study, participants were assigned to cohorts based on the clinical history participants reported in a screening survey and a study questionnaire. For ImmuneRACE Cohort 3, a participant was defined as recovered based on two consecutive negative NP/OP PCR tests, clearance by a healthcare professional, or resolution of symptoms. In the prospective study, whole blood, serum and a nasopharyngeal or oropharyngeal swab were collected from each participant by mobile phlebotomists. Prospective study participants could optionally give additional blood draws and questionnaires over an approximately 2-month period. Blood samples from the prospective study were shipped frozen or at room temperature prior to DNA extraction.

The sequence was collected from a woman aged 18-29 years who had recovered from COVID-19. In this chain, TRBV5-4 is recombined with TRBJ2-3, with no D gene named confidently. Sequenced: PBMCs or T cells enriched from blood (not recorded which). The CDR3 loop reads CASSPPGTDTQYF. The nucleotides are TGTGCCAGCAGCCCCCCCGGCACAGATACGCAGTATTTT.